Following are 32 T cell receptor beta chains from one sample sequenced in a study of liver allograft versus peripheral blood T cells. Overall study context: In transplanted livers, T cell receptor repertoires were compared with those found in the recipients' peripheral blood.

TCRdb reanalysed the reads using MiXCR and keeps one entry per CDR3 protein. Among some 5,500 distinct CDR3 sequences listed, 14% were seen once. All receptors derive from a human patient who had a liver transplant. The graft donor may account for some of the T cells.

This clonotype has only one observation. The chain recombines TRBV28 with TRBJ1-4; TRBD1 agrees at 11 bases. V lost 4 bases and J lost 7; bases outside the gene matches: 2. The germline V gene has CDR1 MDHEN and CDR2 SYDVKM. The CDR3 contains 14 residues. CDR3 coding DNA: TGTGCCAGCAGTTCCGGGACAGGGGGTGAAAAACTGTTTTTT. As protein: CASSSGTGGEKLFF.

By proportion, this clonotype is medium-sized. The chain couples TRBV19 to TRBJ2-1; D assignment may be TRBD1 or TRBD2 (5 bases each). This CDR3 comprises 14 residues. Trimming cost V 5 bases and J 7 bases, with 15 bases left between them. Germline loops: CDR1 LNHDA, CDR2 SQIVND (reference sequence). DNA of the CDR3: TGTGCCAGTAGTCCCGGGACGGAGAAAAATGAGCAGTTCTTC. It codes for CASSPGTEKNEQFF.

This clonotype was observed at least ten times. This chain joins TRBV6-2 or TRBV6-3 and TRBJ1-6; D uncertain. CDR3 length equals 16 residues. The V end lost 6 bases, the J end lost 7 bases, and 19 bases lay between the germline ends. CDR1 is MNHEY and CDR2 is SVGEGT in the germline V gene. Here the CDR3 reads CASRTGRRGVNSPLHF. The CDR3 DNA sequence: TGTGCCAGCAGGACCGGGAGGCGGGGTGTAAATTCACCCCTCCACTTT.

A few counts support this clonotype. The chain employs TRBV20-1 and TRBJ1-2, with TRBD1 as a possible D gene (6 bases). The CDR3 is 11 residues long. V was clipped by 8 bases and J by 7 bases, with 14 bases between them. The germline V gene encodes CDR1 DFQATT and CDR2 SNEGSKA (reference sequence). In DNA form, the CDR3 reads TGCAGTACCCAACAGGGCCTTGGCTACACCTTC. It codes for CSTQQGLGYTF.

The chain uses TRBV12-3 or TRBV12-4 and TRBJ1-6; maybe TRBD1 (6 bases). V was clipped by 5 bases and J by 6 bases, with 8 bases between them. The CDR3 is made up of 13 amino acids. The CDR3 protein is CASSTGLNSPLHF. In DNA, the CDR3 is TGTGCCAGCAGTACAGGGCTTAATTCACCCCTCCACTTT.

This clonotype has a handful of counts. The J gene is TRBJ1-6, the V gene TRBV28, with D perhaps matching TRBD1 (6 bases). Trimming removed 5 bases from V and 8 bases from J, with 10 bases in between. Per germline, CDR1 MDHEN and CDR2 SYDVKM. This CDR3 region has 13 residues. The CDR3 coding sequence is TGTGCCAGCAGTCCTCGACAGGATTCACCCCTCCACTTT. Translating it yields CASSPRQDSPLHF.

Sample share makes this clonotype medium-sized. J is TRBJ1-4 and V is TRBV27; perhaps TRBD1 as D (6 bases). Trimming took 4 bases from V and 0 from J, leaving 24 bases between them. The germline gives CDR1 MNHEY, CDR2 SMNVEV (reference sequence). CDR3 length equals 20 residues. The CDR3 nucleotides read TGTGCCAGCAGTTCCCACCTCGGGGGGCGCGAGGTGCCAACTAATGAAAAACTGTTTTTT. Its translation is CASSSHLGGREVPTNEKLFF.

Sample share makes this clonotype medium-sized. DNA of the CDR3: TGTGCCAGCTCACCGGGCCAGGGAGGCCAGCCCCAGCATTTT. This codes for CASSPGQGGQPQHF. The chain recombines TRBV18 with TRBJ1-5; a possible D gene is TRBD1 (5 bases). CDR3 length: 14 residues. V was clipped by 3 bases and J by 7 bases, with 13 bases between them. Looked up from germline, CDR1 is KGHSH and CDR2 is LQKENI.

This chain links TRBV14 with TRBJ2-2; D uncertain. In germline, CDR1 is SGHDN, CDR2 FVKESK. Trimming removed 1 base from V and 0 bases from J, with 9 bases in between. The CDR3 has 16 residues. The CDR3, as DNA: TGTGCCAGCAGCCAAGTAATTAGCCCGAACACCGGGGAGCTGTTTTTT. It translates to CASSQVISPNTGELFF.

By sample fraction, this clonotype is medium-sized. The CDR3 DNA reads as TGTGCCAGCAGCCTAAGTCTCGGGACTCGGGAGGGCACTGAAGCTTTCTTT. Residues: CASSLSLGTREGTEAFF. J is TRBJ1-1 and V is TRBV7-9, with D tentatively TRBD1 (5 bases). Germline CDR1 and CDR2: SEHNR and FQNEAQ (reference sequence). This CDR3 region has 17 residues. V was shortened by 5 bases and J by 4 bases, with 23 bases between the two germline ends. Together with reference TRBV7-9 and TRBJ1-1, the CDR3 gives the full variable domain: DTGVSQNPRHKITKRGQNVTFRCDPISEHNRLYWYRQTLGQGPEFLTYFQNEAQLEKSRLLSDRFSAERPKGSFSTLEIQRTEQGDSAMYLCASSLSLGTREGTEAFFGQGTRLTVV.

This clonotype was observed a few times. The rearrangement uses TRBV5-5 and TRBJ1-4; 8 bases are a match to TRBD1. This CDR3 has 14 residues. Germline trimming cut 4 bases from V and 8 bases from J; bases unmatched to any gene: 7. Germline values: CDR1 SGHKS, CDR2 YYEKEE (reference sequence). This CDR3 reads CASSQDRVEEKLFF. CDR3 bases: TGTGCCAGCAGCCAGGACAGGGTGGAGGAAAAACTGTTTTTT.

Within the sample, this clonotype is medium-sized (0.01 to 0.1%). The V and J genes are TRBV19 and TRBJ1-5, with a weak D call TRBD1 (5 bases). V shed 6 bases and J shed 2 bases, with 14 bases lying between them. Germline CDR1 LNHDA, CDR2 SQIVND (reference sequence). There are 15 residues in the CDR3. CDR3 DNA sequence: TGTGCCAGTAGGGATGTGGGAGGGGGCAATCAGCCCCAGCATTTT. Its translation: CASRDVGGGNQPQHF. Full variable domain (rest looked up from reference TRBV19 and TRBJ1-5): DGGITQSPKYLFRKEGQNVTLSCEQNLNHDAMYWYRQDPGQGLRLIYYSQIVNDFQKGDIAEGYSVSREKKESFPLTVTSAQKNPTAFYLCASRDVGGGNQPQHFGDGTRLSIL.

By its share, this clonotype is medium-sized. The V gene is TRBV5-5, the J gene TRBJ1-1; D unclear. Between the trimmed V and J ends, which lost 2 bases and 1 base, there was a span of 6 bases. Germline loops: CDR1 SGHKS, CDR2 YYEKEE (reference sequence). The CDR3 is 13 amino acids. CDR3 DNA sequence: TGTGCCAGCAGCTTAATCCAGAACACTGAAGCTTTCTTT. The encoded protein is CASSLIQNTEAFF.

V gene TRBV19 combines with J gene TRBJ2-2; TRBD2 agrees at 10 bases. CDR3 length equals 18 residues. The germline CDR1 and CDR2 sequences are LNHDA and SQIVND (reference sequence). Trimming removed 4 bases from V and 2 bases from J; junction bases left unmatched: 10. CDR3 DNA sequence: TGTGCCAGTAGTAGCGAACTAGCGGGACCCTCCAACACCGGGGAGCTGTTTTTT. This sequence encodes CASSSELAGPSNTGELFF. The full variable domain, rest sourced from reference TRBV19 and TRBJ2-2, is DGGITQSPKYLFRKEGQNVTLSCEQNLNHDAMYWYRQDPGQGLRLIYYSQIVNDFQKGDIAEGYSVSREKKESFPLTVTSAQKNPTAFYLCASSSELAGPSNTGELFFGEGSRLTVL.

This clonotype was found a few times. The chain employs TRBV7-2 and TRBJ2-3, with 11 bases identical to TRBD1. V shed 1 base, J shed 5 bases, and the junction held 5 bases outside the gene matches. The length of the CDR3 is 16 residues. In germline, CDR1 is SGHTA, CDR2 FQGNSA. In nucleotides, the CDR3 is TGTGCCAGCAGCTTAGTTGGGACAGGGGGAGGAGATACGCAGTATTTT. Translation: CASSLVGTGGGDTQYF. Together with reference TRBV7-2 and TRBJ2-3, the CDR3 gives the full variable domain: GAGVSQSPSNKVTEKGKDVELRCDPISGHTALYWYRQSLGQGLEFLIYFQGNSAPDKSGLPSDRFSAERTGGSVSTLTIQRTQQEDSAVYLCASSLVGTGGGDTQYFGPGTRLTVL.

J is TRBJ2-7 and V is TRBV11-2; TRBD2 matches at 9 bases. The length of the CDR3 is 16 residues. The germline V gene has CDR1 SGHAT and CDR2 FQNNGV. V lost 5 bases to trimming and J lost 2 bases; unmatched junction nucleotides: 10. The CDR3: CASSEGLAGAAYEQYF. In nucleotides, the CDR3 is TGTGCCAGCAGCGAAGGGTTAGCGGGAGCCGCCTACGAGCAGTACTTC.

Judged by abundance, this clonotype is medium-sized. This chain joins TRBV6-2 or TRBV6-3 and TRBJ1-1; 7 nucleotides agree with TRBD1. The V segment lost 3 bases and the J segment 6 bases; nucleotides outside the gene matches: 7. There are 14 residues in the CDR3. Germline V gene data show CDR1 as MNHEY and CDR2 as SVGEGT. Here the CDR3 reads CASSYLDRESEAFF. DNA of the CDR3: TGTGCCAGCAGTTATCTTGACAGGGAATCTGAAGCTTTCTTT.

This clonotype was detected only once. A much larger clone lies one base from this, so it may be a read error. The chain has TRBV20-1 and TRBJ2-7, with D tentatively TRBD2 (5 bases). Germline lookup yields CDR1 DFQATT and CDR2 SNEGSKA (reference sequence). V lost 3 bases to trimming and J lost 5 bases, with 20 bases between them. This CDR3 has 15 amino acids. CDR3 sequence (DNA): TGCAGTGCTAGGCCGGCCGCTACTAGTCTGGACGAGCAGTACTTC. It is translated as CSARPAATSLDEQYF.

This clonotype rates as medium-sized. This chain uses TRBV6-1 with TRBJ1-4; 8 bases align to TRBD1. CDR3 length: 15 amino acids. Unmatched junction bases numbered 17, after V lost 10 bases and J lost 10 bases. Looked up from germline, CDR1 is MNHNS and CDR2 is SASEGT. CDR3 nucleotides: TGTGCCACCACCACCGGTGGGACAGGTCTAGTAAAACTGTTTTTT. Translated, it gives CATTTGGTGLVKLFF.

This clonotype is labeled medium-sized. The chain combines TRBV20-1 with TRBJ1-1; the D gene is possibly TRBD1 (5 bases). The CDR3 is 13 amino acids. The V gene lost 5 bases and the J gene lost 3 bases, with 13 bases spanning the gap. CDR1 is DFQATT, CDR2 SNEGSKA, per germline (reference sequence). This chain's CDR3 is CSAGRGGYTEAFF. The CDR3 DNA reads TGCAGTGCTGGCCGTGGGGGTTACACTGAAGCTTTCTTT.

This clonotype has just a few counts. CDR3 nucleotides: TGTGCCAGCAGCTTCGGACTTCACAATCAGCCCCAGCATTTT. Translated: CASSFGLHNQPQHF. The chain employs TRBV5-6 and TRBJ1-5; D not resolved. V shed 2 bases and J shed 3 bases, with 9 bases lying between them. Germline loops: CDR1 SGHDT, CDR2 YYEEEE. CDR3 length: 14 amino acids.

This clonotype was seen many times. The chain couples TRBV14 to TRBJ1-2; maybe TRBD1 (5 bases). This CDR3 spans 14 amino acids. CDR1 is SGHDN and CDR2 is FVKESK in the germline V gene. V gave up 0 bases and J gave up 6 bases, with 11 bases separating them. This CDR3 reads CASSQDRAGNGYTF. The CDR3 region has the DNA TGTGCCAGCAGCCAAGATCGGGCAGGGAATGGCTACACCTTC.

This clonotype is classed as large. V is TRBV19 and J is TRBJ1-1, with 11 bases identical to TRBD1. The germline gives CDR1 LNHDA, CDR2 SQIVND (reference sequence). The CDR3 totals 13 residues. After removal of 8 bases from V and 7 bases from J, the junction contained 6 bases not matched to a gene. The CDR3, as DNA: TGTGCCAGTCACGGACAGGGGGCAAATGAAGCTTTCTTT. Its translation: CASHGQGANEAFF.

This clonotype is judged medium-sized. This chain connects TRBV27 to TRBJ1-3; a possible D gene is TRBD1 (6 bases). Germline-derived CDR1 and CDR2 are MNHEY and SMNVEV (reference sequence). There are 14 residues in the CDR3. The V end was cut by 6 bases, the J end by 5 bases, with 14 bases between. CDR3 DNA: TGTGCCAGCAGCTACGCGGACAGTCGAAACACCATATATTTT. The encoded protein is CASSYADSRNTIYF.

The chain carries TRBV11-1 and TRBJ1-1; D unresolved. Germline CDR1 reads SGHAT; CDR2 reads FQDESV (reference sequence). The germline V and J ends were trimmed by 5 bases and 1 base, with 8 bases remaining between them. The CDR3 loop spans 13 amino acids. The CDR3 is CASSPDGNTEAFF. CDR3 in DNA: TGTGCCAGCAGCCCTGACGGGAACACTGAAGCTTTCTTT. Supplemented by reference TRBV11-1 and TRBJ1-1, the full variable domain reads EAEVAQSPRYKITEKSQAVAFWCDPISGHATLYWYRQILGQGPELLVQFQDESVVDDSQLPKDRFSAERLKGVDSTLKIQPAELGDSAMYLCASSPDGNTEAFFGQGTRLTVV.

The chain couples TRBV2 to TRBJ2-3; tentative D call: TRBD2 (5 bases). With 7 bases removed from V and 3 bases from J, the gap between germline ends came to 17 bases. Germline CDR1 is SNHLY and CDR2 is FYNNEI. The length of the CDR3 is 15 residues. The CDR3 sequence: CASTEMRVGTDTQYF. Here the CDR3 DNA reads TGTGCCAGCACCGAAATGAGGGTTGGAACAGATACGCAGTATTTT.

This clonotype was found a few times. The CDR3 reads CASSIGREKQFF. DNA for the CDR3: TGTGCCAGTAGTATAGGCCGGGAGAAGCAGTTCTTC. The chain recombines TRBV19 with TRBJ2-1, with TRBD2 as a possible D gene (6 bases). CDR1 and CDR2 (germline): LNHDA, SQIVND (reference sequence). Trimming removed 1 base from V and 11 bases from J, with 9 bases in between. The CDR3 has 12 amino acids.

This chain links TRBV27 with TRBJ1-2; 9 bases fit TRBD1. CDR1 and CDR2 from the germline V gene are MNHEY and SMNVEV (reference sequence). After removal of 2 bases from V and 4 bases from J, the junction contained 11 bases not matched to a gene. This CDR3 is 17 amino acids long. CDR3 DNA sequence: TGTGCCAGCAGTTTAAAACTCAGGACAGGGGAGGCCTATGGCTACACCTTC. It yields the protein CASSLKLRTGEAYGYTF.

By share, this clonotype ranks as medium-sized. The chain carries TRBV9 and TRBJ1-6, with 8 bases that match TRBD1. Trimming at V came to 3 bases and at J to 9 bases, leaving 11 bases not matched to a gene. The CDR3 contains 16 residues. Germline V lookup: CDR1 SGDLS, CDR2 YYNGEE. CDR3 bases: TGTGCCAGCAGCGCCCAACCAGGGGGCTTGGGTTCACCCCTCCACTTT. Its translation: CASSAQPGGLGSPLHF.

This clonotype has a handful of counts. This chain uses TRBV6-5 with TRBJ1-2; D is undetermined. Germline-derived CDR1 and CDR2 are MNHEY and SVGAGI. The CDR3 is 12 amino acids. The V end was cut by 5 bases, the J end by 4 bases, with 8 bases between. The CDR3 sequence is CASSPSSYGYTF. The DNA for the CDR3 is TGTGCCAGCAGTCCCTCCTCCTATGGCTACACCTTC.

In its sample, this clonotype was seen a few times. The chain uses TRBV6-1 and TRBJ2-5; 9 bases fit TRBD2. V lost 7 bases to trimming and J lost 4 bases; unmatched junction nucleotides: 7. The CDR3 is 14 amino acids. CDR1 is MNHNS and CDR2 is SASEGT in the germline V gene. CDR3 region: CASILRREGETQYF. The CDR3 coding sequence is TGTGCCAGCATCCTGCGGCGGGAGGGAGAGACCCAGTACTTC.

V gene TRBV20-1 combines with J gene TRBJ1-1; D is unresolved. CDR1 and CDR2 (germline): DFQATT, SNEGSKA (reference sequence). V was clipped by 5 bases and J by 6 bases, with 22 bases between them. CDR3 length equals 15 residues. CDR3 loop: CSAALSESPHSEAFF. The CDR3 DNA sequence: TGCAGTGCTGCCCTCAGCGAGAGTCCCCACTCTGAAGCTTTCTTT.